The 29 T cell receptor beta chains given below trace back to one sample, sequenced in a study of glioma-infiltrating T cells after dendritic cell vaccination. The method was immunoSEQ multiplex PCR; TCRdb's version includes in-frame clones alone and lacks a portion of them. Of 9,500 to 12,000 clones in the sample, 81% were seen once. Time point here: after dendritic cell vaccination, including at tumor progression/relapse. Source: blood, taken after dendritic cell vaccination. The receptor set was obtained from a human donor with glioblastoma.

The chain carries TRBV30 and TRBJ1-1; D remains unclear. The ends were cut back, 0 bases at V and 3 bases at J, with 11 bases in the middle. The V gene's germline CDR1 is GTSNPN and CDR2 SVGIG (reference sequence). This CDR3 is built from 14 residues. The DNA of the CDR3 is TGTGCCTGGAGTGTAGGACTTGATGACACTGAAGCTTTCTTT. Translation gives CAWSVGLDDTEAFF.

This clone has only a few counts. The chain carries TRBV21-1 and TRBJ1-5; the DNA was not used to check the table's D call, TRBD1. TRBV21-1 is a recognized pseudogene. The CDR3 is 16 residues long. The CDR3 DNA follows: TGTGCCAGCAGCGCGGAGGGCAGGGGGGATAATCAGCCCCAGCATTTT. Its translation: CASSAEGRGDNQPQHF.

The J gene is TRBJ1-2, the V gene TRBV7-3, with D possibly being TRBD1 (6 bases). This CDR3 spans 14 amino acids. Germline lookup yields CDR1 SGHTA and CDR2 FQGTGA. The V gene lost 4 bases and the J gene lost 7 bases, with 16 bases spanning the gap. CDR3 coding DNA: TGTGCCAGCAGCTCGAATCCGACAGGCGGTGGCTACACCTTC. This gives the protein CASSSNPTGGGYTF.

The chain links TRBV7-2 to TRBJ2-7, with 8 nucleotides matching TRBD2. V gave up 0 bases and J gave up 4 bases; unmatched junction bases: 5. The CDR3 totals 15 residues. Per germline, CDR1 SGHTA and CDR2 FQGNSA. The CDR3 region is CASSLAFGRAYEQYF. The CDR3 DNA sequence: TGTGCCAGCAGCTTAGCGTTCGGGAGGGCGTACGAGCAGTACTTC. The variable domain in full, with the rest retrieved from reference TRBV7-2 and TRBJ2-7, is GAGVSQSPSNKVTEKGKDVELRCDPISGHTALYWYRQSLGQGLEFLIYFQGNSAPDKSGLPSDRFSAERTGGSVSTLTIQRTQQEDSAVYLCASSLAFGRAYEQYFGPGTRLTVT.

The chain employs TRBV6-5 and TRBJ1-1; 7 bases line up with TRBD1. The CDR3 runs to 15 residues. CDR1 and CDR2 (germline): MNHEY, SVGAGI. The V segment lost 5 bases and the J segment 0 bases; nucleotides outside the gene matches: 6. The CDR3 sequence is CASSPGGRMNTEAFF. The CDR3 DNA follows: TGTGCCAGCAGTCCAGGGGGAAGGATGAACACTGAAGCTTTCTTT.

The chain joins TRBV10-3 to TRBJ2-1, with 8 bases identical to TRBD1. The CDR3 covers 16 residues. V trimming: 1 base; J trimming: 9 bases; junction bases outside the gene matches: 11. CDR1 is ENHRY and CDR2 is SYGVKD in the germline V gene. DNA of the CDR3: TGTGCCATCAGTGAGTTGGCAGGACAGGGCCAATTTGAGCAGTTCTTC. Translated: CAISELAGQGQFEQFF.

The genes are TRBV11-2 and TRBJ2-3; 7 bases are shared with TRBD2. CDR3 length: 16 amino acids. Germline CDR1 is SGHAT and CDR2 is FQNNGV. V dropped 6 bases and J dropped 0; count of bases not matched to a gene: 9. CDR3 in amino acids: CASRRLAALSTDTQYF. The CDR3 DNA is TGTGCCAGCAGGCGGCTAGCGGCCCTTAGCACAGATACGCAGTATTTT. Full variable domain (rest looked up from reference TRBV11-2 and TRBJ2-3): EAGVAQSPRYKIIEKRQSVAFWCNPISGHATLYWYQQILGQGPKLLIQFQNNGVVDDSQLPKDRFSAERLKGVDSTLKIQPAKLEDSAVYLCASRRLAALSTDTQYFGPGTRLTVL.

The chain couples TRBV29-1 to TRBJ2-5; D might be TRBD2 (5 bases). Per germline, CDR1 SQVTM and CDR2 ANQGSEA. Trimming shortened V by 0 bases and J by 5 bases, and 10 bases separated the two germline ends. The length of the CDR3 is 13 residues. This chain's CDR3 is CSVEETRGETQYF. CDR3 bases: TGCAGCGTTGAAGAGACCCGAGGGGAGACCCAGTACTTC.

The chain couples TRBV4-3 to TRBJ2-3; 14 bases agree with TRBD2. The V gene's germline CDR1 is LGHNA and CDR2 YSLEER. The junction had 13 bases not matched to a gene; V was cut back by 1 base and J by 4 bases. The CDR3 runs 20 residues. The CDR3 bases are TGCGCCAGCAGCCAAGGTTCGACTAGCGGGAGGGCCGAGTTGCCAGATACGCAGTATTTT. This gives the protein CASSQGSTSGRAELPDTQYF.

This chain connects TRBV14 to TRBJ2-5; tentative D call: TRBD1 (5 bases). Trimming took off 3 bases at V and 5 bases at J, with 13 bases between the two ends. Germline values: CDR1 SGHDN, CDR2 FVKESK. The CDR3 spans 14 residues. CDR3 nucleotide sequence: TGTGCCAGCAGCCAGGCAGGGCATTGGGAGACCCAGTACTTC. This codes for CASSQAGHWETQYF.

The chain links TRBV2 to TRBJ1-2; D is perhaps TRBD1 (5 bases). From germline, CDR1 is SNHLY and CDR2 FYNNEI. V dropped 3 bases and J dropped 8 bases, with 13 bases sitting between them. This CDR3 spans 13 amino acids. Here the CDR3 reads CASSEEQAEGYTF. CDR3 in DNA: TGTGCCAGCAGTGAGGAACAGGCCGAGGGCTACACCTTC. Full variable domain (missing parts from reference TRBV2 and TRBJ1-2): EPEVTQTPSHQVTQMGQEVILRCVPISNHLYFYWYRQILGQKVEFLVSFYNNEISEKSEIFDDQFSVERPDGSNFTLKIRSTKLEDSAMYFCASSEEQAEGYTFGSGTRLTVV.

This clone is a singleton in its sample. For the CDR3, the DNA is TGTGCCAGCAGTGGTCAGTTCGGGGAGCTGTTTTTT. Its translation: CASSGQFGELFF. J is TRBJ2-2 and V is TRBV7-2; D call uncertain. Looked up from germline, CDR1 is SGHTA and CDR2 is FQGNSA. The CDR3 runs to 12 residues. V was clipped by 6 bases and J by 7 bases, with 9 bases between them.

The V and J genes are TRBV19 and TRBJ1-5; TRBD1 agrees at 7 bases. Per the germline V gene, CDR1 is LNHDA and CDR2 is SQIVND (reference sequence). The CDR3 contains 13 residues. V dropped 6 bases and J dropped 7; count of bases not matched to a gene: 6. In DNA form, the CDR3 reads TGTGCCAGTAGCGACAGGGTGGGGCAGCCCCAGCATTTT. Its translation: CASSDRVGQPQHF.

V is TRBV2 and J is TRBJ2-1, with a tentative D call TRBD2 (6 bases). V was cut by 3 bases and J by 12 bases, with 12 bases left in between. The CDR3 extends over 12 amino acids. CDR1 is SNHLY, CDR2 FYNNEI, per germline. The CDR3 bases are TGTGCCAGCAGTGATCCGGGGGTTGGGCAGTTCTTC. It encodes CASSDPGVGQFF.

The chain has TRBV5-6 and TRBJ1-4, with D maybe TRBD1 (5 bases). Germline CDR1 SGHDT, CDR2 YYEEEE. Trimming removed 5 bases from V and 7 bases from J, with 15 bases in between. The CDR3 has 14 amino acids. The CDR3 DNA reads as TGTGCCAGCAGTCGGGGGGTAGGGTCTGAAAAACTGTTTTTT. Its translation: CASSRGVGSEKLFF.

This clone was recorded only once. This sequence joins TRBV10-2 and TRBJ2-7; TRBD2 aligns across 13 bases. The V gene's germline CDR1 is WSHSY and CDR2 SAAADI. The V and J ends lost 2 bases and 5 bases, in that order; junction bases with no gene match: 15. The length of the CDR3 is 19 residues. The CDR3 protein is CASSEIRGLAGVMLDEQYF. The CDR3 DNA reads TGCGCCAGCAGTGAGATTCGTGGACTAGCGGGAGTCATGCTGGACGAGCAGTACTTC.

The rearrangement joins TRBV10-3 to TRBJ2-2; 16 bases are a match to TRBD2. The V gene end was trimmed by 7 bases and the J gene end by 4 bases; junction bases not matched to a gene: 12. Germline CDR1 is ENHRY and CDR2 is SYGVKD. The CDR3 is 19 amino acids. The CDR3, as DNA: TGTGCCATCACCTCCGGGACTAGCGGGAGGGCCCTTTTCACCGGGGAGCTGTTTTTT. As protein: CAITSGTSGRALFTGELFF.

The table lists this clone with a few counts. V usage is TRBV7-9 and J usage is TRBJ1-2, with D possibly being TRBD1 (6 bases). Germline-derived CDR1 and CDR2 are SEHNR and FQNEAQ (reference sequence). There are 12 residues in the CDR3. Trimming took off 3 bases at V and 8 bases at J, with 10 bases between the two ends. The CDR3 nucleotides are TGTGCCAGCAGCTTTAACAGGGAAGGCTACACCTTC. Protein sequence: CASSFNREGYTF.

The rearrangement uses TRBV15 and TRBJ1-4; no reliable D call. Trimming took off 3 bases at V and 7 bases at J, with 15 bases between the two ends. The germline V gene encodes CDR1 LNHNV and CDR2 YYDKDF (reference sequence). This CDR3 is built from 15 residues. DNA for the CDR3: TGTGCCACCAGCAGTCCGGAGGTTGCGAGTGAAAAACTGTTTTTT. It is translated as CATSSPEVASEKLFF.

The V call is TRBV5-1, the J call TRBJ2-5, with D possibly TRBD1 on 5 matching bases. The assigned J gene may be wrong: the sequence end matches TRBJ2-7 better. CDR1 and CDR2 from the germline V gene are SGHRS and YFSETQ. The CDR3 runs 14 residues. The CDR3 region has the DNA TGCGCCAGCAGCTTTACAGGTTTTCCCTACGAGCAGTACTTC. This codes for CASSFTGFPYEQYF.

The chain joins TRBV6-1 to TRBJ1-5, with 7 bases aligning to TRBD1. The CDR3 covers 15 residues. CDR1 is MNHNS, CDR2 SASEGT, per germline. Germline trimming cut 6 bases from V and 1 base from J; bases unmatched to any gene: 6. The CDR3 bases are TGTGCCAGCAGAGTTACCAGGGGGAGCAATCAGCCCCAGCATTTT. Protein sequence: CASRVTRGSNQPQHF.

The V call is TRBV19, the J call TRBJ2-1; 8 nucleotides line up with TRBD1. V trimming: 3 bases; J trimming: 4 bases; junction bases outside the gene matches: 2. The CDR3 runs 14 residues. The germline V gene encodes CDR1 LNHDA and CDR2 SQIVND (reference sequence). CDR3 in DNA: TGTGCCAGTAGTATGGGACAGGAATACAATGAGCAGTTCTTC. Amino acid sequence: CASSMGQEYNEQFF.

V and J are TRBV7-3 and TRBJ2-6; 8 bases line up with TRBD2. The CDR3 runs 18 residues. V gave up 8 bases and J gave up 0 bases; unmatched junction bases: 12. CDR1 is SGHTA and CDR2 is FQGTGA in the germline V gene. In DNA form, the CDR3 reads TGTGCCAGCGCCCTCCCACCTAGCGGGTTCTCTGGGGCCAACGTCCTGACTTTC. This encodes CASALPPSGFSGANVLTF.

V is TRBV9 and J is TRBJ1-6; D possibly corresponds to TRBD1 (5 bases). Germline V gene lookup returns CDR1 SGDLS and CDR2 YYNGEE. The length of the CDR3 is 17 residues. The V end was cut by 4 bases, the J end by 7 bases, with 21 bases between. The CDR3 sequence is CASSSHRGDALNSPLHF. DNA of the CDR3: TGTGCCAGCAGCTCCCATCGGGGGGACGCGCTGAATTCACCCCTCCACTTT.

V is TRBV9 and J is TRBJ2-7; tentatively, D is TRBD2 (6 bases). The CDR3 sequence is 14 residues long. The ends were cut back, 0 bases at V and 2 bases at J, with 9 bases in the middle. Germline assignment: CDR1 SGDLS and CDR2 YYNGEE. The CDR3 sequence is CASSVGDSTYEQYF. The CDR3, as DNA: TGTGCCAGCAGCGTAGGGGACTCCACCTACGAGCAGTACTTC.

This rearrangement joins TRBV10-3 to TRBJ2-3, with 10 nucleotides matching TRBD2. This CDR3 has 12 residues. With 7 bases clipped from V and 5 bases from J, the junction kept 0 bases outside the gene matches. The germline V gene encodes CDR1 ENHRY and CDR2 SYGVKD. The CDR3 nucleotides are TGTGCCATCACTAGCGGGAGAGATACGCAGTATTTT. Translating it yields CAITSGRDTQYF.

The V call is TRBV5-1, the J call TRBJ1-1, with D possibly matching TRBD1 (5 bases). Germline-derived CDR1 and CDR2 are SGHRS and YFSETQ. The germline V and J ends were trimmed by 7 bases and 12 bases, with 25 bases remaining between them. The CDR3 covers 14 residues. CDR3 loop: CASREGSSTARSFF. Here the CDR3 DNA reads TGCGCCAGCCGGGAGGGGAGCTCGACCGCGCGCTCTTTCTTT.

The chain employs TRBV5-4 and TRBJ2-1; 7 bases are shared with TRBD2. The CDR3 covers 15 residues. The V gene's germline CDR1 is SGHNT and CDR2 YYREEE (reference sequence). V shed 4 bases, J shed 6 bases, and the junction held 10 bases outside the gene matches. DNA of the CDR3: TGTGCCAGCAGCGCCGGACTAGTTGAGGGCAATGAGCAGTTCTTC. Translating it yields CASSAGLVEGNEQFF.

CDR3 bases: TGTGCCAGCAGCTTAGGTTCAGGACTAGCTTACGAGCAGTACTTC. This gives the protein CASSLGSGLAYEQYF. V is TRBV7-2 and J is TRBJ2-5; 8 positions agree with TRBD2. Matching the DNA end better, TRBJ2-7 makes the J call doubtful. Germline CDR1 and CDR2: SGHTA and FQGNSA. This CDR3 is 15 amino acids long.